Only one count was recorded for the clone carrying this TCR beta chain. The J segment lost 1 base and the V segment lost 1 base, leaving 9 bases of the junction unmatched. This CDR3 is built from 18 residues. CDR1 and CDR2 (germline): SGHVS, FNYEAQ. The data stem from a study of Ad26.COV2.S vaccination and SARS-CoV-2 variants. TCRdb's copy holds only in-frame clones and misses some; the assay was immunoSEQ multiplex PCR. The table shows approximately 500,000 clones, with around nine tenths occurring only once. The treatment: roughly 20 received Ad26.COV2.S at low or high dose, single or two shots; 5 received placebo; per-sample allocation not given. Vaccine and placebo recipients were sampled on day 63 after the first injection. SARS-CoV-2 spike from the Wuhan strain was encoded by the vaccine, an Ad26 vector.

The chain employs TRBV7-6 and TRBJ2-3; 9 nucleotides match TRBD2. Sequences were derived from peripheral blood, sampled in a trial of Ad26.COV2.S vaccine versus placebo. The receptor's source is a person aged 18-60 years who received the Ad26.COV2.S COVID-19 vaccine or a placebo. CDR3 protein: CASSLVRGGPIGTDTQYF. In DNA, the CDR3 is TGTGCCAGCAGCTTAGTGCGGGGGGGCCCGATCGGCACAGATACGCAGTATTTT.